This is a list of T cell receptor beta chains from one sample in a study of shared clonotypes between healthy human individuals. Method: immunoSEQ multiplex PCR; TCRdb's copy keeps in-frame clones and lacks some. In the table there are about 2.4 million clones, roughly 93% of which are singletons. The sequenced sample was naive CD4+ T cells from PBMCs. The receptors were gathered from a man younger than 30 in good health. Some clones in this sample may be carry-over from other donors' samples. Both conserved end residues are part of each CDR3. D genes are given only for firm matches. The size of a clone is reported for some rows only, either as once, few or many, or as a class for expanded clones.

j_call | d_call | clone_size | v_call | cdr3_nt | cdr3_aa
TRBJ2-3 | NA | NA | TRBV4-1 | TGCGCCAGCAGCCCATCCGGGCGGTCTAGCACAGATACGCAGTATTTT | CASSPSGRSSTDTQYF
TRBJ2-1 | NA | once | TRBV7-8 | TGTGCCAGCAGCCCCATTCGCGTGGCTCCCCCTGATGAGCAGTTCTTC | CASSPIRVAPPDEQFF
TRBJ1-5 | TRBD1 | NA | TRBV28 | TGTGCCAGCGACAGGGGGGGGGACCAGCCCCAGCATTTT | CASDRGGDQPQHF
TRBJ2-2 | NA | NA | TRBV6-5 | TGTGCCAGCAGTTACAGGGGAGGGGGTGTAACCGGGGAGCTGTTTTTT | CASSYRGGGVTGELFF
TRBJ1-5 | NA | NA | TRBV5-6 | TGTGCCAGCAGCTTGGGTCGGGGCCAGCCCCAGCATTTT | CASSLGRGQPQHF
TRBJ1-1 | NA | NA | TRBV12-5 | TGTGCTAGTGGTTTGAGTGGTAACACTGAAGCTTTCTTT | CASGLSGNTEAFF
TRBJ2-5 | TRBD1 | NA | TRBV5-1 | TGCGCCAGCAGCTACCGGGACAGAAAAGAGACCCAGTACTTC | CASSYRDRKETQYF
TRBJ1-6 | NA | once | TRBV7-8 | TGTGCCAGCAACCAGGGAGCAACAGGGACGTTTACCTATAATTCACCCCTCCACTTT | CASNQGATGTFTYNSPLHF
TRBJ2-7 | NA | NA | TRBV29-1 | TGCAGCGTTGGACTAGACAGGGTATACTCCTACGAGCAGTACTTC | CSVGLDRVYSYEQYF
TRBJ2-2 | NA | NA | TRBV27 | TGTGCCAGCAGTTTCCAGCAGGGGACCGGGGAGCTGTTTTTT | CASSFQQGTGELFF
TRBJ2-7 | TRBD1 | NA | TRBV19 | TGTGCCAGTACCAAAAGGGGCCCGGGACAGGGCGAGCAGTACTTC | CASTKRGPGQGEQYF
TRBJ1-2 | NA | NA | TRBV9 | TGTGCCAGCAGAGGAGGGGGAGTTTTGGGCTACACCTTC | CASRGGGVLGYTF
TRBJ1-2 | NA | NA | TRBV7-3 | TGTGCCAGCAGCTTAACGGGGATGGGCGAATTCTATGGCTACACCTTC | CASSLTGMGEFYGYTF
TRBJ2-3 | NA | NA | TRBV5-4 | TGTGCCAGCAGCTTGGCCTCAGGGTGGGAAGATACGCAGTATTTT | CASSLASGWEDTQYF
TRBJ2-7 | TRBD2 | once | TRBV29-1 | TGCAGCGTCCGTAAACTAGCGGGAGGTCCCAACGAGCAGTACTTC | CSVRKLAGGPNEQYF
TRBJ1-1 | NA | NA | TRBV28 | TGTGCCAGCAGTTTACCGGGGGTTACTTGGGGAACTGAAGCTTTCTTT | CASSLPGVTWGTEAFF
TRBJ2-3 | NA | NA | TRBV29-1 | TGCAGCGTCGAAAGGCTTTTCATGGGTACGCAGTATTTT | CSVERLFMGTQYF
TRBJ1-4 | NA | NA | TRBV28 | TGTGCCAGCAGTACCCATGGGGGAGGTAATGAAAAACTGTTTTTT | CASSTHGGGNEKLFF
TRBJ1-2 | NA | NA | TRBV6-1 | TGTGCCAGCAGACTACCGGGACCCGCGGATGGCTACACCTTC | CASRLPGPADGYTF
TRBJ1-5 | NA | NA | TRBV6-1 | TGTGCCAGCAGTGGTGGACTGACAAATCAGCCCCAGCATTTT | CASSGGLTNQPQHF
TRBJ1-5 | NA | few | TRBV2 | TGTGCCAGCAGCGGGGGCCTTTTGGACAATCAGCCCCAGCATTTT | CASSGGLLDNQPQHF
TRBJ2-7 | NA | NA | TRBV7-7 | TGTGCCAGCAGCTTAGCGTTAGGGGCCGACACCTACGAGCAGTACTTC | CASSLALGADTYEQYF